A single sample gave rise to the 25 T cell receptor beta chains below, sequenced in a study of T cell repertoires in cytomegalovirus infection. These TCRs are of unknown antigen specificity. TCRdb passed the reads through MiXCR, listing each CDR3 protein once. The table lists some 130,000 distinct CDR3 sequences, more than 30% of them singletons. This specimen was CD8+ T cells from cultured PBMCs, taken from culture after CMV antigen stimulation. The receptors shown here come from a human donor in good health (CMV status not recorded). Some clones in this sample may be carry-over from other donors' samples.

The table lists this clonotype with a few counts. The chain couples TRBV29-1 to TRBJ2-2; 11 bases line up with TRBD1. This CDR3 spans 15 amino acids. Trimming cost V 1 base and J 7 bases; bases outside gene matches: 5. CDR1 is SQVTM and CDR2 is ANQGSEA in the germline V gene. The CDR3 protein is CSVEGTGGLDGELFF. The CDR3 coding sequence is TGCAGCGTTGAAGGGACAGGGGGCTTAGACGGGGAGCTGTTTTTT.

J is TRBJ2-2 and V is TRBV19; the D gene is possibly TRBD1 (7 bases). Trimming removed 6 bases from V and 4 bases from J, with 15 bases in between. Germline-derived CDR1 and CDR2 are LNHDA and SQIVND (reference sequence). This CDR3 comprises 15 residues. The CDR3 sequence: CASSIAGGITGELFF. The CDR3 bases are TGTGCCAGTAGCATCGCAGGGGGGATCACCGGGGAGCTGTTTTTT.

The J gene is TRBJ2-2, the V gene TRBV7-2; 13 bases fit TRBD2. In germline, CDR1 is SGHTA, CDR2 FQGNSA. The V segment lost 6 bases and the J segment 6 bases; nucleotides outside the gene matches: 10. This CDR3 has 17 residues. CDR3 loop: CASSSGLAGLGAGELFF. The CDR3 nucleotides are TGTGCCAGCAGTTCGGGACTAGCGGGGTTGGGGGCCGGGGAGCTGTTTTTT.

This clonotype was seen a few times. The chain has TRBV2 and TRBJ1-5; D perhaps matches TRBD1 (5 bases). The CDR3 spans 15 residues. Germline values: CDR1 SNHLY, CDR2 FYNNEI. Trimming shortened V by 6 bases and J by 0 bases, and 12 bases separated the two germline ends. This CDR3 reads CASSTQEYSNQPQHF. CDR3 nucleotide sequence: TGTGCCAGCAGCACACAGGAGTATAGCAATCAGCCCCAGCATTTT.

The genes are TRBV5-1 and TRBJ1-1; a weak D match, TRBD1 (5 bases). Trimming cost V 5 bases and J 1 base, with 12 bases left between them. Germline CDR1 and CDR2: SGHRS and YFSETQ. CDR3 size: 14 residues. CDR3 sequence reads: CASRLGGENTEAFF. The CDR3 DNA reads TGCGCCAGCAGACTCGGAGGGGAGAACACTGAAGCTTTCTTT.

The chain is built from TRBV27 and TRBJ2-1; either TRBD1 or TRBD2 may fit D (6 bases each). The CDR3 contains 14 residues. Trimming pared 5 bases from V and 2 bases from J, leaving 10 bases between. Germline V gene sequence: CDR1 MNHEY, CDR2 SMNVEV (reference sequence). CDR3 amino acids: CASSRGAAYNEQFF. CDR3 DNA sequence: TGTGCCAGCAGTAGGGGGGCGGCCTACAATGAGCAGTTCTTC.

This clonotype came up a few times. This chain joins TRBV7-9 and TRBJ2-1; possible D gene TRBD2, 7 bases. Looked up from germline, CDR1 is SEHNR and CDR2 is FQNEAQ (reference sequence). V was pared by 6 bases and J by 2 bases, with 14 bases between. The length of the CDR3 is 15 residues. CDR3 protein: CASSGGGVTYNEQFF. The DNA of the CDR3 is TGTGCCAGCAGTGGAGGGGGGGTAACCTACAATGAGCAGTTCTTC.

Note on this clonotype: Mismatch with germline at one junction end may stem from a read error. CDR3 nucleotide sequence: TGTGCCAGCAGCCAACTCGAACAGGGACAGGCTGGCTACACCTTC. It is translated as CASSQLEQGQAGYTF. The genes are TRBV4-1 and TRBJ1-2; 8 positions match TRBD1. Germline V gene lookup returns CDR1 MGHRA and CDR2 YSYEKL. This CDR3 is 15 amino acids long.

This clonotype was counted only a few times. The chain carries TRBV29-1 and TRBJ1-1; possibly TRBD1 for D (5 bases). Germline CDR1 and CDR2: SQVTM and ANQGSEA. V was trimmed by 7 bases and J by 4 bases, leaving 16 bases between them. There are 13 residues in the CDR3. DNA of the CDR3: TGCAGCGCCCTTCGGGGGGAGGCCACTGAAGCTTTCTTT. Translated, it gives CSALRGEATEAFF.

The CDR3 protein is CASSLAGARDEQYF. The DNA of the CDR3 is TGTGCCAGTAGCCTCGCAGGGGCCCGGGACGAGCAGTACTTC. The rearrangement links TRBV12-3 or TRBV12-4 to TRBJ2-7, with TRBD1 as a possible D gene (6 bases). The CDR3 runs 14 residues. Trimming shortened V by 9 bases and J by 5 bases, and 20 bases separated the two germline ends.

This clonotype has a handful of counts. The CDR3 DNA is TGTGCCAGCAGTTCCCCGGACAGCGGGGGGAGAACCGGGGAGCTGTTTTTT. It specifies CASSSPDSGGRTGELFF. The rearrangement links TRBV12-3 or TRBV12-4 to TRBJ2-2, with TRBD2 identical over 9 bases. Trimming took 4 bases from V and 5 from J; bases not matched to a gene: 11. The CDR3 extends over 17 amino acids.

The rearrangement uses TRBV7-9 and TRBJ1-2; 7 bases fit TRBD1. The CDR3 is 14 residues long. Trimming removed 4 bases from V and 3 bases from J; junction bases left unmatched: 5. The germline CDR1 and CDR2 sequences are SEHNR and FQNEAQ (reference sequence). This CDR3 reads CASSSGTVYYGYTF. In DNA form, the CDR3 reads TGTGCCAGCAGCTCCGGGACAGTCTACTATGGCTACACCTTC.

This clonotype came up many times. J is TRBJ2-2 and V is TRBV6-5; D may correspond to TRBD1 or TRBD2 (6 bases each). Trimming took 0 bases from V and 7 from J, leaving 12 bases between them. The germline CDR1 and CDR2 sequences are MNHEY and SVGAGI. The CDR3 is 15 amino acids. Written as DNA, the CDR3 is TGTGCCAGCAGTTACTCGACGGGGGCAGACGGGGAGCTGTTTTTT. Translated, it gives CASSYSTGADGELFF.

The table lists this clonotype with a few counts. This chain links TRBV5-4 with TRBJ2-2, with D tentatively TRBD1 (5 bases). Germline lookup yields CDR1 SGHNT and CDR2 YYREEE (reference sequence). The V end lost 3 bases, the J end lost 7 bases, and 7 bases lay between the germline ends. CDR3 length: 12 residues. The CDR3 spells CASSSDSGELFF. CDR3 nucleotides: TGTGCCAGCAGCTCCGACAGCGGGGAGCTGTTTTTT.

CDR3 protein: CASSPQGLALAGELFF. The CDR3 DNA reads TGTGCCAGCAGCCCCCAAGGACTAGCGCTTGCCGGGGAGCTGTTTTTT. The rearrangement uses TRBV11-2 and TRBJ2-2, with 9 bases that match TRBD2. V was pared by 5 bases and J by 6 bases, with 10 bases of the junction left unmatched. The germline V gene has CDR1 SGHAT and CDR2 FQNNGV. This CDR3 is built from 16 residues.

This chain connects TRBV10-3 to TRBJ2-7; D perhaps matches TRBD2 (5 bases). Germline V gene lookup returns CDR1 ENHRY and CDR2 SYGVKD. This CDR3 region has 15 residues. Trimming took off 3 bases at V and 0 bases at J, with 12 bases between the two ends. CDR3 loop: CAISEGSGISYEQYF. DNA for the CDR3: TGTGCCATCAGTGAAGGCTCGGGGATCTCCTACGAGCAGTACTTC.

V usage is TRBV24-1 and J usage is TRBJ1-1; 10 nucleotides line up with TRBD1. The junction had 18 bases not matched to a gene; V was cut back by 3 bases and J by 6 bases. The CDR3 is made up of 19 amino acids. From germline, CDR1 is KGHDR and CDR2 SFDVKD. This chain's CDR3 is CATSDVPRQGAARLAEAFF. For the CDR3, the DNA is TGTGCCACCAGTGATGTCCCCCGACAGGGGGCCGCCCGGTTGGCTGAAGCTTTCTTT.

This clonotype came up a few times. The rearrangement links TRBV7-9 to TRBJ2-1, with 7 nucleotides matching TRBD1. From germline, CDR1 is SEHNR and CDR2 FQNEAQ (reference sequence). The CDR3 contains 15 residues. Trimming at V came to 5 bases and at J to 5 bases, leaving 9 bases not matched to a gene. CDR3 coding DNA: TGTGCCAGCAGCAAACAGGGGAACTCACACAATGAGCAGTTCTTC. It encodes CASSKQGNSHNEQFF.

This rearrangement joins TRBV27 to TRBJ2-7; D gene unclear. Looked up from germline, CDR1 is MNHEY and CDR2 is SMNVEV (reference sequence). The CDR3 loop spans 13 amino acids. V gave up 9 bases and J gave up 3 bases, with 15 bases separating them. CDR3 region: CASSYGPFYEQYF. CDR3 nucleotides: TGTGCCAGTTCGTACGGGCCATTCTACGAGCAGTACTTC.

V usage is TRBV20-1 and J usage is TRBJ1-2; D ambiguous. This CDR3 has 17 amino acids. Germline assignment: CDR1 DFQATT and CDR2 SNEGSKA (reference sequence). The V and J ends lost 5 bases and 4 bases respectively, with 26 bases between them. The CDR3 DNA follows: TGCAGTGCTGCGGGTTGGGCAGGCCGGGAGGACTCCTATGGCTACACCTTC. Translated: CSAAGWAGREDSYGYTF.

This rearrangement joins TRBV6-8 to TRBJ1-1; TRBD1 matches 9 bases. Germline V lookup: CDR1 MNHGY, CDR2 SAAAGT. This CDR3 is built from 15 residues. V lost 6 bases to trimming and J lost 2 bases; unmatched junction nucleotides: 7. CDR3 coding DNA: TGTGCCAGCAGAGATTACAGGGGGCGAAACACTGAAGCTTTCTTT. Translation: CASRDYRGRNTEAFF.

This chain links TRBV24-1 with TRBJ1-5; no clear D. V shed 7 bases and J shed 0 bases, with 9 bases lying between them. CDR3 size: 14 residues. The germline CDR1 and CDR2 sequences are KGHDR and SFDVKD. The DNA for the CDR3 is TGTGCCACCAGCTATTCGAATAGCAATCAGCCCCAGCATTTT. It codes for CATSYSNSNQPQHF.

The V gene is TRBV6-2 or TRBV6-3, the J gene TRBJ1-5, with D perhaps TRBD1 (6 bases). Trimming took 10 bases from V and 0 from J, leaving 19 bases between them. CDR1 MNHEY and CDR2 SVGEGT come from the germline V gene. The CDR3 is 16 amino acids. CDR3 nucleotide sequence: TGTGCCACCCGCGCGGGAGGGGGGTATAGCAATCAGCCCCAGCATTTT. Protein product: CATRAGGGYSNQPQHF.

This chain connects TRBV4-3 to TRBJ1-2, with D unresolved. The CDR3 spans 16 residues. Germline lookup yields CDR1 LGHNA and CDR2 YSLEER. V lost 1 base, J lost 2 bases, and 14 bases lay in between. CDR3 sequence reads: CASSQGWRQANYGYTF. CDR3 bases: TGCGCCAGCAGCCAAGGTTGGCGGCAGGCGAACTATGGCTACACCTTC.

V and J are TRBV7-3 and TRBJ2-5; the D is unclear. V lost 3 bases, J lost 2 bases, and 7 bases lay in between. There are 13 residues in the CDR3. CDR1 is SGHTA and CDR2 is FQGTGA in the germline V gene. In nucleotides, the CDR3 is TGTGCCAGCAGCTTTCAGAATCAAGAGACCCAGTACTTC. This gives the protein CASSFQNQETQYF.